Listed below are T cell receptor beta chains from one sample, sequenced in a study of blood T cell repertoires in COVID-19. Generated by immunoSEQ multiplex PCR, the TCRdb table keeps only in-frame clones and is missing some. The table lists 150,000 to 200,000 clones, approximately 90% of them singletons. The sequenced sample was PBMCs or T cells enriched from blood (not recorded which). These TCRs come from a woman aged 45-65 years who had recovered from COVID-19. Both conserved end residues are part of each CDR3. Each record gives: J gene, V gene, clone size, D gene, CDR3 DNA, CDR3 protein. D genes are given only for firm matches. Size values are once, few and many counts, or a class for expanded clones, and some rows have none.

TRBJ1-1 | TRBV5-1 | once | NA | TGCGCCAGCAGCTTGGCCTCGGGGGGGAACACTGAAGCTTTCTTT | CASSLASGGNTEAFF
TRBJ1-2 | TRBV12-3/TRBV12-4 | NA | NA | TGTGCCAGCAGTTTAGACAGATACTATGGCTACACCTTC | CASSLDRYYGYTF
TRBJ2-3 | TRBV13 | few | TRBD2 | TGTGCCAGCAGCCCCGGGACTAGCGGTCGTTATACGCAGTATTTT | CASSPGTSGRYTQYF
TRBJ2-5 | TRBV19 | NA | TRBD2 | TGTGCCAGTAGTATAGGGCTAGCGGGGGTCCAAGAGACCCAGTACTTC | CASSIGLAGVQETQYF
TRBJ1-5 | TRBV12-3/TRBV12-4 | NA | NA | TGTGCCAGCAGTCTGAGGGACTATCAGCCCCAGCATTTT | CASSLRDYQPQHF
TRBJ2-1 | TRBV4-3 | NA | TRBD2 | TGCGCCAGCAGCCAAGAGGGGACTAGCGGGGGATCCTACAATGAGCAGTTCTTC | CASSQEGTSGGSYNEQFF
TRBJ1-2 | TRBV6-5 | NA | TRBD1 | TGTGCCAGCAGTTACGACAGGGATGCCGGCTACACCTTC | CASSYDRDAGYTF
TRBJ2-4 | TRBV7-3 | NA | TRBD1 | TGTGCCAGCAGCCCGGGGACAGGGGTCAACATTCAGTACTTC | CASSPGTGVNIQYF
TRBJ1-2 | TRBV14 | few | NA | TGTGCCAGCAGCCAAGACGGACTATCGGGAGACTACACCTTC | CASSQDGLSGDYTF
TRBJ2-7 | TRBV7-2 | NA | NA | TGTGCCAGCAGCTTAGGGCGGGGCCCGGCCTACGAGCAGTACTTC | CASSLGRGPAYEQYF
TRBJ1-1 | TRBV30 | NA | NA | TGTGCCCGGCAGGATGTCGACACTGAAGCTTTCTTT | CARQDVDTEAFF
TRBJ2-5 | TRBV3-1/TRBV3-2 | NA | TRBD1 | TGTGCCAGCAGCCAACTTCGGACAGGGGGGCTTGTACGGACCCAGTACTTC | CASSQLRTGGLVRTQYF
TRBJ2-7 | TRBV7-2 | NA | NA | TGTGCCAGCAGCAATCTCCGAGGCAGCTCCTACGAGCAGTACTTC | CASSNLRGSSYEQYF
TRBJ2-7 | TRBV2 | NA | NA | TGTGCCAGCAGTGCTGGCACCTCCAGCGAGCAGTACTTC | CASSAGTSSEQYF
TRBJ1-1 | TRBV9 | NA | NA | TGTGCCAGCAGCCCCCCCGGCCCAGGGGTGACTGAAGCTTTCTTT | CASSPPGPGVTEAFF
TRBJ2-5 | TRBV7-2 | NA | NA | TGTGCCAGCAGCTTATCCCCCGGGGGAGAGACCCAGTACTTC | CASSLSPGGETQYF
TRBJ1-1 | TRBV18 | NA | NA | TGTGCCAGCTCACCTTTCGAGGGCACTGAAGCTTTCTTT | CASSPFEGTEAFF
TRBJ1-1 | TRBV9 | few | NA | TGTGCCAGCAGCGTAGCTTGGACAGCTGGCACTGAAGCTTTCTTT | CASSVAWTAGTEAFF
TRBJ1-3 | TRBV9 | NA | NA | TGTGCCACATCCTTGGACAGACTACTTTTCTCTGGAAACACCATATATTTT | CATSLDRLLFSGNTIYF
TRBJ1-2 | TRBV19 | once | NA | TGTGCCAGTAGTAACACGGGGTGGTATGGCTACACCTTC | CASSNTGWYGYTF
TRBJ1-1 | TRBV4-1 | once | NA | TGCGCCAGCAGCCCCCTAGGGGGTGACAGGAGAGCTTTCTTT | CASSPLGGDRRAFF
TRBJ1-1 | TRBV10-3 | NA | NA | TGTGCCATCAGTGGACTCAGGAACACTGAAGCTTTCTTT | CAISGLRNTEAFF
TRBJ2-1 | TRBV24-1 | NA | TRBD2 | TGTGCCACCAGTGATCCGGCTAGCGGGGACTACAATGAGCAGTTCTTC | CATSDPASGDYNEQFF
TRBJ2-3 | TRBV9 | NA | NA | TGTGCCTGCGCCCTTACCGGGACTCCCACAGATACGCAGTATTTT | CACALTGTPTDTQYF
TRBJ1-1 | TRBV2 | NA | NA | TGTGCCAGCAGTGAACGGGGTCACACTGAAGCTTTCTTT | CASSERGHTEAFF
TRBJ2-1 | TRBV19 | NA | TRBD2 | TGTGCCAGTGCTCTATTGGGACTATCTGCCTACAATGAGCAGTTCTTC | CASALLGLSAYNEQFF
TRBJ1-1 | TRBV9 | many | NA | TGTGCCAGCAGCCCACGGGTCGGTACTGAAGCTTTCTTT | CASSPRVGTEAFF
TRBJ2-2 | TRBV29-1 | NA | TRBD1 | TGCAGCGTCCTCGGACAGGGGGCTTACACCGGGGAGCTGTTTTTT | CSVLGQGAYTGELFF
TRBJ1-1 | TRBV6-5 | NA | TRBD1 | TGTGCCAGCAGCATGGACAGGAACAATGAAGCTTTCTTT | CASSMDRNNEAFF
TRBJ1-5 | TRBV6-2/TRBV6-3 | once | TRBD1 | TGTGCCAGCAGTTACTCCACAGGGGGTTTAAGCAATCAGCCCCAGCATTTT | CASSYSTGGLSNQPQHF
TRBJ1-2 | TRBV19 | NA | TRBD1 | TGTGCCAGTAGTATCGGACAGGGGGCAGGTGGCTACACCTTC | CASSIGQGAGGYTF
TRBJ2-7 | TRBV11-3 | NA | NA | TGTGCCAGCAGCTTGACAGACGGCTCCTACGAGCAGTACTTC | CASSLTDGSYEQYF
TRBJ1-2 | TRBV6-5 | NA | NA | TGTGCCAGCAGTTACGAACAGGGTTCTGGCTACACCTTC | CASSYEQGSGYTF
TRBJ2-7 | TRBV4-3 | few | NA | TGCGCCAGCAGCCCCGACCTGGCAGGCTACGAGCAGTACTTC | CASSPDLAGYEQYF
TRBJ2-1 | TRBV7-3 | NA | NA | TGTGCCAGCAGCCCAGGTGGGTTACGCTCCTACAATGAGCAGTTCTTC | CASSPGGLRSYNEQFF
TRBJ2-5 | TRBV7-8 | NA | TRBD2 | TGTGCCAGCAGCTTCCTACCTAGCGGGGGGGGTCAGGAGACCCAGTACTTC | CASSFLPSGGGQETQYF
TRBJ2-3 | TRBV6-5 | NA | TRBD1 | TGTGCCAGTTCGGACAGGGACAGACCCACAGATACGCAGTATTTT | CASSDRDRPTDTQYF